This TCR beta chain was identified during a study of blood T cell repertoires in COVID-19. Study-wide context: The samples span acute and convalescent COVID-19 from the United States, Italy and Spain.

The CDR3 length is 15 residues. V dropped 5 bases and J dropped 2; count of bases not matched to a gene: 6. Germline V CDR1 and CDR2: SGHVS, FQNEAQ. In the original workflow: Reference gene primer amplification in the assay estimated nucleated cell counts. The protocol was immunoSEQ multiplex PCR, while the TCRdb copy is restricted to in-frame clones and leaves out a portion. V, J and clone size were drawn from that table, and D and trimming were deduced from the DNA. Among around 140,000 clones listed, about four fifths were seen once. The rearrangement uses TRBV7-8 and TRBJ1-1, with 9 bases lining up with TRBD1. This TCR derives from a woman aged 60-75 years with active or convalescent COVID-19. The sample taken for sequencing was peripheral blood. In DNA form, the CDR3 reads TGTGCCAGCAGCGCCGGGACAGGGACAAACACTGAAGCTTTCTTT. It yields the protein CASSAGTGTNTEAFF.